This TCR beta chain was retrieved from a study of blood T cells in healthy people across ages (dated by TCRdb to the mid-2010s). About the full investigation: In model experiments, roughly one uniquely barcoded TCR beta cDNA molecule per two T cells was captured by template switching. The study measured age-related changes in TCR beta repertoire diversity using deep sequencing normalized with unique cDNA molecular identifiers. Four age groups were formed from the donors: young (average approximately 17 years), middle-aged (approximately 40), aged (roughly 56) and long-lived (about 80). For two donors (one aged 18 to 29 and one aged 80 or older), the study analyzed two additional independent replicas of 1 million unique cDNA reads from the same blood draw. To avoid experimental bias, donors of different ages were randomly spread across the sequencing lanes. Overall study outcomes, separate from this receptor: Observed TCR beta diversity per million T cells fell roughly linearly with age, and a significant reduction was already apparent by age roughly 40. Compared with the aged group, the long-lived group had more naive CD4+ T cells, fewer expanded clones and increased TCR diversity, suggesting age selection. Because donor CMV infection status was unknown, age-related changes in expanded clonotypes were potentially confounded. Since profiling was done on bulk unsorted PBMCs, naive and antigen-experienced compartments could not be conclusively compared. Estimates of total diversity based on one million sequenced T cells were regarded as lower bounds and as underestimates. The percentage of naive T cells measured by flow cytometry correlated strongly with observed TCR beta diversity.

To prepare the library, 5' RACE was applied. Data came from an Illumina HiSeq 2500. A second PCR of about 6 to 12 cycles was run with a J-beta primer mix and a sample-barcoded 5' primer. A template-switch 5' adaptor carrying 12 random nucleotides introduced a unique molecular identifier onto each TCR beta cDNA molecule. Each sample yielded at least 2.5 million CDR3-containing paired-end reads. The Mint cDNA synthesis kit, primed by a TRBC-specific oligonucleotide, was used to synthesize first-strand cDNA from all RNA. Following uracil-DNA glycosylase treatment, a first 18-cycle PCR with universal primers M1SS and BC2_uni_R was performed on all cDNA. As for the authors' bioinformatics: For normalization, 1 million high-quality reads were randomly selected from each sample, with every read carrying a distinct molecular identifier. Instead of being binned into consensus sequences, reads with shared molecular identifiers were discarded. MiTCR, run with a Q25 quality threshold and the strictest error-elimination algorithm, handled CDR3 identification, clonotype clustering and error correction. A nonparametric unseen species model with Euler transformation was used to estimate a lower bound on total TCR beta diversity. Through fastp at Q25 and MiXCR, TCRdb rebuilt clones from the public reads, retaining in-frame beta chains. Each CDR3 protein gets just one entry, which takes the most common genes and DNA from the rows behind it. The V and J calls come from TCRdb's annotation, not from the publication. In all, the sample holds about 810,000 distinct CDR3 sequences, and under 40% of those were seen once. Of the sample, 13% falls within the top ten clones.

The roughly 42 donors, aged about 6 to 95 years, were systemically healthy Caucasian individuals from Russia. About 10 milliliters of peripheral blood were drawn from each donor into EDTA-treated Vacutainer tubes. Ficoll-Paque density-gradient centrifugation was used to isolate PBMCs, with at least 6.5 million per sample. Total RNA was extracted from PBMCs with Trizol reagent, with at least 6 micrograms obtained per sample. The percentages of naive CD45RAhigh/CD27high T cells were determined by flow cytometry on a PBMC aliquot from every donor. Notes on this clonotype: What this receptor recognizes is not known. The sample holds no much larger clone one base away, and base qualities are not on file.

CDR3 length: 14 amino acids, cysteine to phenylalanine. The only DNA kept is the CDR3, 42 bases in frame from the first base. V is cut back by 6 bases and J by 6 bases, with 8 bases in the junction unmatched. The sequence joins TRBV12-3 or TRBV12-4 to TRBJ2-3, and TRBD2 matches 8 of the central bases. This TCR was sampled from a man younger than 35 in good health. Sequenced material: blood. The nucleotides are TGTGCCAGCAGCCAGCGGGGGCCATCGGATACGCAGTATTTT. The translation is CASSQRGPSDTQYF.